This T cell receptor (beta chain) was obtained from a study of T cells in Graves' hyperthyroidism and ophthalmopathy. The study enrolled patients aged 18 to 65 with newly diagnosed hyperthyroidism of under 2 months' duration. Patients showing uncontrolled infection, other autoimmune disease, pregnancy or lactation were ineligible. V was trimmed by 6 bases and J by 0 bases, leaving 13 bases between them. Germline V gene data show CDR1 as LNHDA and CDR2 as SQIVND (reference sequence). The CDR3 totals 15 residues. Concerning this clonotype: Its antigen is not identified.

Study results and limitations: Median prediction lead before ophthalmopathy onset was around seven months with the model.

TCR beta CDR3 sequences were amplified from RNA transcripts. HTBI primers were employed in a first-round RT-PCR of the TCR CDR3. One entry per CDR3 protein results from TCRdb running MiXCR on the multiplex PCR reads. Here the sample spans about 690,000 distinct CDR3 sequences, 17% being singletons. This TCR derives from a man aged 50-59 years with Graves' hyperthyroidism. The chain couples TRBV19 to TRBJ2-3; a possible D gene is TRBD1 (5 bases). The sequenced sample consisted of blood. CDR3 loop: CASRKAGISTDTQYF. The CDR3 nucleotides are TGTGCCAGTAGGAAGGCAGGGATTAGCACAGATACGCAGTATTTT.